Each of the 19 T cell receptor beta chains below was sequenced from the same sample in a study of T cells in Graves' hyperthyroidism and ophthalmopathy. Using RNA transcripts as the source, TCR beta CDR3 regions were amplified. The TCR CDR3 was amplified in a first-round RT-PCR using the HTBI primer set. TCRdb re-called the multiplex PCR reads through MiXCR, storing one row per CDR3 protein. The data show roughly 380,000 distinct CDR3 sequences, with about 15% seen just once and 11% held by the top ten. The sequencing input was blood. These receptors came from an older woman with Graves' hyperthyroidism.

Only a few counts were recorded for this clonotype. The chain is built from TRBV20-1 and TRBJ1-3; D may be TRBD1 (6 bases). Germline assignment: CDR1 DFQATT and CDR2 SNEGSKA (reference sequence). The CDR3 has 16 residues. Trimming took 0 bases from V and 0 from J, leaving 12 bases between them. The CDR3 sequence is CSARDSRQVSGNTIYF. DNA of the CDR3: TGCAGTGCTAGAGACTCCCGACAGGTCTCTGGAAACACCATATATTTT.

This clonotype showed up many times. The CDR3 sequence: CASSGQGASGEKLFF. The DNA of the CDR3 is TGCGCCAGCAGCGGGCAGGGGGCTTCGGGGGAAAAACTGTTTTTT. This sequence joins TRBV5-1 and TRBJ1-4; TRBD1 matches 8 bases. Germline CDR1 and CDR2: SGHRS and YFSETQ. With 4 bases clipped from V and 8 bases from J, the junction kept 10 bases outside the gene matches. The CDR3 length is 15 residues.

The chain has TRBV28 and TRBJ2-1; the match to TRBD2 covers 11 bases. The CDR3 is made up of 16 amino acids. The germline V gene has CDR1 MDHEN and CDR2 SYDVKM. J lost 1 base, V lost 6 bases, and 5 bases had no gene match. Written as DNA, the CDR3 is TGTGCCAGCAGCCCGACTAGCGGGGCTTCCTACAATGAGCAGTTCTTC. Its translation: CASSPTSGASYNEQFF.

A remark on this clonotype: A read error may explain this, as a much larger clone is one base away. This sequence joins TRBV24-1 and TRBJ2-2, with D maybe TRBD2 (5 bases). The CDR3 sequence is 15 residues long. Germline loops: CDR1 KGHDR, CDR2 SFDVKD. The CDR3 DNA is TGTGCCACCGGTGACCCTGGACTCGACTCCGGGGAGCTGTTTTTT. Amino acid sequence: CATGDPGLDSGELFF.

As for this clonotype: A much larger clone lies a single base off, so this may be a read error. The V gene is TRBV18, the J gene TRBJ1-1, with D unresolved. Germline V lookup: CDR1 KGHSH, CDR2 LQKENI. The V end lost 5 bases, the J end lost 8 bases, and 12 bases lay between the germline ends. The CDR3 covers 12 residues. The DNA of the CDR3 is TGTGCCAGCTCATCATCAGGCCCCGAAGCTTTCTTT. It specifies CASSSSGPEAFF.

This clonotype was seen at least ten times. The chain carries TRBV2 and TRBJ2-7; unclear D gene. Germline loops: CDR1 SNHLY, CDR2 FYNNEI. V was clipped by 8 bases and J by 2 bases, with 13 bases between them. CDR3 length: 13 residues. In DNA form, the CDR3 reads TGTGCCAGCTATCGTCAGGCCGCCTACGAGCAGTACTTC. Translated: CASYRQAAYEQYF.

This clonotype has ten or more counts. The chain combines TRBV19 with TRBJ1-5; D perhaps matches TRBD1 (5 bases). The CDR3 spans 18 residues. The V gene lost 1 base and the J gene lost 0 bases, with 16 bases spanning the gap. Germline assignment: CDR1 LNHDA and CDR2 SQIVND (reference sequence). CDR3 amino acids: CASSIGGQSPYSNQPQHF. CDR3 nucleotides: TGTGCCAGTAGTATAGGAGGACAATCCCCATATAGCAATCAGCCCCAGCATTTT.

This clonotype has a count of ten or more. The CDR3 coding sequence is TGTGCCAGCAGCTCTCAGAACACAGATACGCAGTATTTT. Translation gives CASSSQNTDTQYF. This chain joins TRBV7-3 and TRBJ2-3; D is uncertain. Germline V gene data show CDR1 as SGHTA and CDR2 as FQGTGA. The V end lost 4 bases, the J end lost 2 bases, and 7 bases lay between the germline ends. The CDR3 covers 13 residues.

CDR3 sequence: CSAPPAGTGDLRQFF. CDR3 DNA: TGCAGTGCTCCCCCCGCCGGGACAGGGGATCTCCGGCAGTTCTTC. The chain links TRBV20-1 to TRBJ2-1; TRBD1 matches 10 bases. V was clipped by 5 bases and J by 12 bases; unmatched bases: 16. CDR3 size: 15 residues. Germline values: CDR1 DFQATT, CDR2 SNEGSKA (reference sequence).

This clonotype was observed many times. The gene calls are TRBV19 and TRBJ1-2, with D unresolved. The CDR3 length is 14 residues. V dropped 3 bases and J dropped 7 bases, with 15 bases sitting between them. CDR1 LNHDA and CDR2 SQIVND come from the germline V gene (reference sequence). Here the CDR3 reads CASSIPGGNSGYTF. The DNA of the CDR3 is TGTGCCAGTAGTATCCCGGGAGGGAATTCTGGCTACACCTTC.

At least ten counts were recorded for this clonotype. This sequence joins TRBV20-1 and TRBJ1-4; D unclear. The CDR3 sequence is 14 residues long. Between the trimmed V and J ends, which lost 5 bases and 10 bases, there was a span of 20 bases. CDR1 and CDR2 from the germline V gene are DFQATT and SNEGSKA (reference sequence). CDR3 sequence: CSARRAGDLGKLFF. Written as DNA, the CDR3 is TGCAGTGCTCGACGGGCGGGAGATCTCGGAAAACTGTTTTTT.

The chain uses TRBV24-1 and TRBJ2-1; maybe TRBD2 (5 bases). V was cut by 8 bases and J by 7 bases, with 11 bases left in between. The V gene's germline CDR1 is KGHDR and CDR2 SFDVKD. The CDR3 is 12 amino acids. Written as DNA, the CDR3 is TGTGCCACCATGGGGAGCCGGAATGAGCAGTTCTTC. Translating gives CATMGSRNEQFF.

In its sample, this clonotype was seen many times. The chain combines TRBV12-3 or TRBV12-4 with TRBJ1-5, with D tentatively TRBD1 (6 bases). The V end lost 5 bases, the J end lost 2 bases, and 13 bases lay between the germline ends. The CDR3 extends over 15 amino acids. CDR3 sequence reads: CASSPGGGRNQPQHF. CDR3 in DNA: TGTGCCAGCAGTCCCGGGGGGGGGCGCAATCAGCCCCAGCATTTT.

In its sample, this clonotype was seen many times. In DNA form, the CDR3 reads TGTGCCAGCAGCTTAGTGAGGGACCCTCGAAATGCGGATACGCAGTATTTT. Protein: CASSLVRDPRNADTQYF. The chain joins TRBV11-3 to TRBJ2-3; possibly TRBD1 or TRBD2 for D (5 bases each). This CDR3 spans 17 amino acids. Germline V CDR1 and CDR2: SGHNT, YENEEA. V lost 1 base and J 6 bases, leaving 20 bases between the germline ends.

V usage is TRBV18 and J usage is TRBJ1-3; tentatively, D is TRBD1 (5 bases). From germline, CDR1 is KGHSH and CDR2 LQKENI. This CDR3 has 17 amino acids. Trimming left V 1 base short and J 0 bases short, with 13 bases between. The CDR3 DNA reads as TGTGCCAGCTCACCACGGGACGGACTGAGCTCTGGAAACACCATATATTTT. It specifies CASSPRDGLSSGNTIYF.

This clonotype appeared many times. The chain couples TRBV10-3 to TRBJ2-7, with D perhaps given as TRBD1 or TRBD2 (6 bases each). This CDR3 has 15 amino acids. CDR1 is ENHRY and CDR2 is SYGVKD in the germline V gene. V was pared by 4 bases and J by 2 bases, with 15 bases between. CDR3 sequence reads: CAISGGGGVTYEQYF. Here the CDR3 DNA reads TGTGCCATCAGTGGAGGAGGGGGAGTTACCTACGAGCAGTACTTC.

This clonotype has at least ten counts. The V and J genes are TRBV5-1 and TRBJ1-2, with D uncertain. Deletions cut 2 bases from V and 4 bases from J, with 12 bases between. The CDR3 contains 14 residues. Germline V gene sequence: CDR1 SGHRS, CDR2 YFSETQ. The CDR3 sequence is CASSFRALGYGYTF. CDR3 in DNA: TGCGCCAGCAGCTTTCGCGCGTTGGGCTATGGCTACACCTTC.

Many counts were recorded for this clonotype. This chain links TRBV6-1 with TRBJ2-7; no definite D call. V was cut by 5 bases and J by 1 base, with 9 bases left in between. From germline, CDR1 is MNHNS and CDR2 SASEGT. The length of the CDR3 is 13 residues. CDR3 sequence: CASSWTVSYEQYF. The DNA of the CDR3 is TGTGCCAGCAGTTGGACCGTTTCCTACGAGCAGTACTTC.

A remark on this clonotype: This is likely a read error, given that the CDR3 carries no conserved phenylalanine or tryptophan at its end. This chain links TRBV27 with TRBJ1-1; tentatively, D is TRBD1 (6 bases). CDR1 and CDR2 from the germline V gene are MNHEY and SMNVEV (reference sequence). The CDR3 totals 13 residues. Trimming left V 5 bases short and J 0 bases short, with 7 bases between. The CDR3 loop is CASSTGMNTEAFL. The CDR3 DNA reads as TGTGCCAGCAGTACAGGGATGAACACTGAAGCTTTCCTT.